This is a list of T cell receptor beta chains from one sample in a study of blood T cells in healthy people across ages. MiXCR was run by TCRdb on the 5' RACE reads, yielding one entry per CDR3 protein. In the table there are 800,000 or so distinct CDR3 sequences, 25% of which are singletons. This sample was also put to use in a study of T cells of mothers and their children.

Sequencing was carried out using blood. The source of these receptors is a boy aged 10-17 years in good health. CDR3s include the opening cysteine and the closing phenylalanine or tryptophan. D genes are given only for firm matches. The listing skips clone size in some rows; elsewhere it reads once, few, many or a size class.

j_call | v_call | d_call | clone_size | cdr3_length | cdr3_nt | cdr3_aa
TRBJ2-7 | TRBV7-9 | - | few | 17 | TGTGCCAGCAGTTTCCCACTAAACGGGGACTTAGGCGACGAGCAGTACTTC | CASSFPLNGDLGDEQYF
TRBJ1-4 | TRBV3-1 | - | few | 15 | TGTGCCAGCAGCCAAGATGGAGGGATGAGCGAAAAACTGTTTTTT | CASSQDGGMSEKLFF
TRBJ2-2 | TRBV13 | - | few | 18 | TGTGCCAGCAGCTTAGGACCGGGGGGGACAGAGAACACCGGGGAGCTGTTTTTT | CASSLGPGGTENTGELFF
TRBJ2-1 | TRBV6-6 | TRBD2 | few | 16 | TGTGCCAGCAGTTGGCGAGCGGGAGACCCTTACAATGAGCAGTTCTTC | CASSWRAGDPYNEQFF
TRBJ1-1 | TRBV7-6 | TRBD1 | - | 15 | TGTGCCAGCAGACCAAATACAGGGGGCGGACTTGAAGCTTTCTTT | CASRPNTGGGLEAFF
TRBJ2-1 | TRBV29-1 | - | many | 13 | TGCAGCGTTGAAGGGGGCACTCACAATGAGCAGTTCTTC | CSVEGGTHNEQFF
TRBJ2-7 | TRBV12-3/TRBV12-4 | - | few | 12 | TGTGCCAGCAGTCCCCGGCTAACCGAGCAGTACTTC | CASSPRLTEQYF
TRBJ2-1 | TRBV5-1 | - | - | 16 | TGCGCCAGCAGCTCCCAGGGGCCGCCTACCCCCAATGAGCAGTTCTTC | CASSSQGPPTPNEQFF
TRBJ1-2 | TRBV11-2 | TRBD1 | - | 15 | TGTGCCAGCAGCTTAGTTCCCACAGGGGACTATGGCTACACCTTC | CASSLVPTGDYGYTF
TRBJ2-4 | TRBV7-9 | - | few | 15 | TGTGCCAGCAGCTTAGCGCAGGCAGGAAAAAACATTCAGTACTTC | CASSLAQAGKNIQYF